These 22 T cell receptor beta chains were all obtained from the same sample, sequenced in a study of blood T cell repertoires in COVID-19. Some clones are missing from TCRdb's copy, which holds only in-frame ones; the method was immunoSEQ multiplex PCR. The top ten clones hold 3% to 4.5% of a sample with about 140,000 clones, about 86% of them seen once. The sequenced sample consisted of peripheral blood. These receptors were collected from a woman aged 60-70 years with acute or convalescent COVID-19.

The V gene is TRBV7-2, the J gene TRBJ2-2, with TRBD2 as a possible D gene (6 bases). CDR1 and CDR2 from the germline V gene are SGHTA and FQGNSA. The CDR3 is made up of 17 amino acids. V dropped 2 bases and J dropped 0 bases, with 13 bases sitting between them. The CDR3 DNA is TGTGCCAGCAGCTTAAGGAGGGGCGGCGCGAACACCGGGGAGCTGTTTTTT. Translating it yields CASSLRRGGANTGELFF.

This rearrangement joins TRBV19 to TRBJ2-3; no clear D. This CDR3 has 11 amino acids. With 5 bases removed from V and 9 bases from J, the gap between germline ends came to 9 bases. CDR1 LNHDA and CDR2 SQIVND come from the germline V gene (reference sequence). The DNA of the CDR3 is TGTGCCAGTAGTGCTGGAGTGACGCAGTATTTT. This translates into CASSAGVTQYF.

This clone showed up just once. V usage is TRBV18 and J usage is TRBJ2-2, with D tentatively TRBD2 (6 bases). V was cut by 7 bases and J by 2 bases, with 11 bases left in between. This CDR3 is built from 14 residues. Germline-derived CDR1 and CDR2 are KGHSH and LQKENI. As DNA, the CDR3 is TGTGCCAGCTTTTTAGCGGAAAACACCGGGGAGCTGTTTTTT. Its translation: CASFLAENTGELFF.

This chain connects TRBV9 to TRBJ1-5; perhaps TRBD1 as D (5 bases). V lost 4 bases to trimming and J lost 2 bases, with 22 bases between them. CDR3 length: 18 amino acids. Germline V gene sequence: CDR1 SGDLS, CDR2 YYNGEE. The CDR3 DNA follows: TGTGCCAGCAGCCCCCGATTCAGGGTAGGAAGGCGCAATCAGCCCCAGCATTTT. It specifies CASSPRFRVGRRNQPQHF.

The rearrangement links TRBV29-1 to TRBJ1-3; unclear D gene. CDR1 and CDR2 (germline): SQVTM, ANQGSEA. The CDR3 totals 16 residues. Trimming left V 6 bases short and J 0 bases short, with 18 bases between. The DNA of the CDR3 is TGCAGCGTCGCAGGTTCCCCGGGGAGCTCTGGAAACACCATATATTTT. Amino acid sequence: CSVAGSPGSSGNTIYF.

A note on this clone: Other DNA sequences in the sample encode the same CDR3. The rearrangement links TRBV30 to TRBJ1-5, with D uncertain. Germline CDR1 GTSNPN, CDR2 SVGIG (reference sequence). The CDR3 spans 13 residues. Trimming left V 0 bases short and J 2 bases short, with 5 bases between. CDR3 sequence: CAWSVLGNQPQHF. Written as DNA, the CDR3 is TGTGCCTGGAGTGTACTAGGCAATCAGCCCCAGCATTTT.

This clone was seen a few times. CDR3 bases: TGTGCCAGCTCAAGGGCTAGCGGAACCTACGAGCAGTACTTC. It yields the protein CASSRASGTYEQYF. The V call is TRBV18, the J call TRBJ2-7; 7 nucleotides match TRBD2. This CDR3 is built from 14 residues. The germline CDR1 and CDR2 sequences are KGHSH and LQKENI. Trimming cost V 5 bases and J 2 bases; bases outside gene matches: 6.

The rearrangement uses TRBV7-9 and TRBJ2-1; TRBD1 is a possible D gene (8 bases). The V gene's germline CDR1 is SEHNR and CDR2 FQNEAQ (reference sequence). This CDR3 region has 16 residues. V was trimmed by 5 bases and J by 4 bases, leaving 18 bases between them. DNA for the CDR3: TGTGCCAGCAGCCCCCGACAGGGGAGGGGATACAATGAGCAGTTCTTC. This translates into CASSPRQGRGYNEQFF.

V usage is TRBV6-5 and J usage is TRBJ2-7; D gene uncertain. Germline CDR1 MNHEY, CDR2 SVGAGI. There are 14 residues in the CDR3. The V gene lost 6 bases and the J gene lost 3 bases, with 15 bases spanning the gap. The CDR3 spells CASSLEQSVYEQYF. The CDR3 DNA reads TGTGCCAGCAGCCTGGAGCAGTCGGTCTACGAGCAGTACTTC.

CDR3 sequence reads: CASSQEGGQYYGYTF. CDR3 sequence (DNA): TGCGCCAGCAGCCAAGAAGGGGGACAGTACTATGGCTACACCTTC. The J gene is TRBJ1-2, the V gene TRBV4-3; 7 nucleotides agree with TRBD1. The germline V gene encodes CDR1 LGHNA and CDR2 YSLEER. V lost 0 bases to trimming and J lost 3 bases; unmatched junction nucleotides: 4. CDR3 length: 15 residues.

This sequence joins TRBV16 and TRBJ1-2; no reliable D call. The V gene lost 4 bases and the J gene lost 8 bases, with 14 bases spanning the gap. The V gene's germline CDR1 is KGHSY and CDR2 FQNENV. The CDR3 sequence is 13 residues long. CDR3 DNA: TGTGCCAGCAGCCCCTCATCGAGAGGCGGCTACACCTTC. Translated: CASSPSSRGGYTF.

The chain recombines TRBV6-1 with TRBJ1-2, with D perhaps TRBD1 (6 bases). V lost 8 bases and J lost 7, with 23 bases in between. The CDR3 totals 15 residues. Germline V gene lookup returns CDR1 MNHNS and CDR2 SASEGT. CDR3 sequence (DNA): TGTGCCAGCGGCGAGGGGGGGCGGTTCTTGGGTGGCTACACCTTC. Translation gives CASGEGGRFLGGYTF.

V usage is TRBV10-3 and J usage is TRBJ1-1, with D possibly TRBD1 on 6 matching bases. In germline, CDR1 is ENHRY, CDR2 SYGVKD. This CDR3 is 15 amino acids long. Between the trimmed V and J ends, which lost 4 bases and 2 bases, there was a span of 14 bases. CDR3 bases: TGTGCCATCAGTGGCAGGGGCGATGCAAACACTGAAGCTTTCTTT. Protein product: CAISGRGDANTEAFF.

This clone was seen once. The J gene is TRBJ1-1, the V gene TRBV14; D is unclear. Germline assignment: CDR1 SGHDN and CDR2 FVKESK. The CDR3 is 13 residues long. Trimming took off 2 bases at V and 3 bases at J, with 7 bases between the two ends. The CDR3 reads CASSQTRDTEAFF. CDR3 bases: TGTGCCAGCAGCCAAACTCGGGACACTGAAGCTTTCTTT.

J is TRBJ2-7 and V is TRBV3-1 (or the pseudogene TRBV3-2); no clear D gene. Germline loops: CDR1 LGHDT, CDR2 YNNKEL (reference sequence). CDR3 length: 13 residues. V was pared by 8 bases and J by 2 bases, with 13 bases between. CDR3 bases: TGTGCCAGCGCCAACTCCTTGCCCTACGAGCAGTACTTC. Translation: CASANSLPYEQYF.

The rearrangement joins TRBV2 to TRBJ2-7, with D possibly TRBD1 on 5 matching bases. The CDR3 consists of 13 residues. The V and J ends lost 4 bases and 0 bases respectively, with 7 bases between them. Germline V gene data show CDR1 as SNHLY and CDR2 as FYNNEI. The CDR3 here is CASSGDSSYEQYF. The CDR3 DNA follows: TGTGCCAGCAGTGGCGACAGCTCCTACGAGCAGTACTTC.

This chain uses TRBV27 with TRBJ2-1, with 8 bases aligning to TRBD2. V was pared by 2 bases and J by 7 bases, with 7 bases of the junction left unmatched. This CDR3 contains 15 residues. The germline CDR1 and CDR2 sequences are MNHEY and SMNVEV (reference sequence). The CDR3 here is CASSLSLAGINEQFF. DNA for the CDR3: TGTGCCAGCAGTTTAAGCCTAGCGGGTATAAATGAGCAGTTCTTC.

V usage is TRBV28 and J usage is TRBJ1-1; D gene ambiguous. The ends were cut back, 6 bases at V and 10 bases at J, with 24 bases in the middle. Germline V lookup: CDR1 MDHEN, CDR2 SYDVKM. The CDR3 is 15 amino acids. CDR3: CASSLGGRSHNGAFF. The CDR3 DNA is TGTGCCAGCAGCTTGGGCGGGAGGTCTCACAACGGAGCTTTCTTT.

The V call is TRBV5-4, the J call TRBJ1-2; D remains ambiguous. The CDR3 extends over 13 amino acids. V lost 0 bases, J lost 5 bases, and 8 bases lay in between. Germline V gene data show CDR1 as SGHNT and CDR2 as YYREEE (reference sequence). CDR3 sequence: CASSLADLYGYTF. The DNA of the CDR3 is TGTGCCAGCAGCTTGGCAGATTTATATGGCTACACCTTC.

This rearrangement joins TRBV10-3 to TRBJ1-5; weak D call: TRBD1 (6 bases). Germline CDR1 and CDR2: ENHRY and SYGVKD. Between the trimmed V and J ends, which lost 10 bases and 1 base, there was a span of 23 bases. The CDR3 spans 17 residues. The CDR3 region has the DNA TGTGCCAGCACTCAGACGGCAGCGACAGGAAGCAATCAGCCCCAGCATTTT. Amino acid sequence: CASTQTAATGSNQPQHF.

This sequence joins TRBV25-1 and TRBJ2-2; 7 nucleotides line up with TRBD1. CDR1 and CDR2 (germline): MGHDK, SYGVNS. The CDR3 is 15 residues long. The trim removed 0 bases at V and 4 bases at J, leaving 2 bases unmatched. The CDR3 bases are TGTGCCAGCAGTGAATATACAGGGGCCACCGGGGAGCTGTTTTTT. It is translated as CASSEYTGATGELFF.

The chain uses TRBV19 and TRBJ1-4; 10 bases map to TRBD1. V gave up 5 bases and J gave up 0 bases; unmatched junction bases: 3. CDR3 length equals 16 residues. The germline CDR1 and CDR2 sequences are LNHDA and SQIVND (reference sequence). The CDR3 region has the DNA TGTGCCAGTAGTCCCGGGACAGGGGCAACTAATGAAAAACTGTTTTTT. Amino acid sequence: CASSPGTGATNEKLFF.